This entry is about one TCR beta chain. Method: immunoSEQ multiplex PCR; TCRdb's copy keeps in-frame clones and lacks some. The sample lists some 73,000 clones, about 90% seen once, with roughly 9.8% in the top ten. Deletions cut 3 bases from V and 2 bases from J, with 8 bases between. CDR1 is MNHNS and CDR2 is SASEGT in the germline V gene. The CDR3 is 13 residues long. Drawing of blood for sampling happened at baseline, at cycle 4 day 1, and at cycle 7 day 1. These data belong to a study of OX40 agonist ivuxolimab in advanced cancers. Study-level background: Those enrolled were 82.7% male, with a mean age of around 58 years and ages from about 20 to 90. Of the participants, over 30% had some prior anti-PD-1, anti-PD-L1 or anti-CTLA-4 therapy, which was allowed. One patient with hepatocellular carcinoma and two with cutaneous melanoma, three in all, had partial responses.

The source material was CD4+ or CD8+ T cells sorted from blood, sampled in a trial of the OX40 agonist ivuxolimab. The receptor was derived from an adult with an advanced solid tumor such as melanoma, head and neck, liver or kidney cancer. The rearrangement joins TRBV6-1 to TRBJ2-7; D ambiguous. In DNA form, the CDR3 reads TGTGCCAGCAGTGATCAAATCCCCTACGAGCAGTACTTC. Translated: CASSDQIPYEQYF.